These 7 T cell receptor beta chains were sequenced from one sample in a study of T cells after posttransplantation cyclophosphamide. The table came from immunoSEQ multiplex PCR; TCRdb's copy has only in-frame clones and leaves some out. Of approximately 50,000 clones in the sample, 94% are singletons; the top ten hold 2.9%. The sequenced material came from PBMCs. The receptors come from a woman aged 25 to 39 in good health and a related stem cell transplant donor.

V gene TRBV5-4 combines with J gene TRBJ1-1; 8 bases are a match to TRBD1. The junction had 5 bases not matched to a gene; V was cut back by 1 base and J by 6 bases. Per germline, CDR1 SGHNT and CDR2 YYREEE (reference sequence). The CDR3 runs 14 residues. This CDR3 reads CASSLNRGKAEAFF. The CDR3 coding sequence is TGTGCCAGCAGCTTGAACAGGGGGAAAGCTGAAGCTTTCTTT.

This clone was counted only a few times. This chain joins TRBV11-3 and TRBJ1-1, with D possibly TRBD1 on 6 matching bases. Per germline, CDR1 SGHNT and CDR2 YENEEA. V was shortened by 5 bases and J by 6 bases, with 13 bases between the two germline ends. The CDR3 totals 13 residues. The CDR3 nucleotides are TGTGCCAGCAGCAAACAGGGTAGGGCTGAAGCTTTCTTT. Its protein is CASSKQGRAEAFF.

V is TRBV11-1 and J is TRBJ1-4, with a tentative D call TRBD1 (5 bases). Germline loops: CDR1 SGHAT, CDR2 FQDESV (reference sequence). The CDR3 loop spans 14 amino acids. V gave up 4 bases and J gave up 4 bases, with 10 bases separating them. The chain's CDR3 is CASSSRVFNEKLFF. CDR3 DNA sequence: TGTGCCAGCAGCTCCAGGGTTTTTAATGAAAAACTGTTTTTT.

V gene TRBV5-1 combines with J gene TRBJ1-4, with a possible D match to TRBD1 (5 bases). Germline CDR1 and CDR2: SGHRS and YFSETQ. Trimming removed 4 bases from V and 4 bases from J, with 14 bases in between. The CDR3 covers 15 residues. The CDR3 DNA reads TGCGCCAGCAGCCCGGGGGGACGGAGTAATGAAAAACTGTTTTTT. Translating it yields CASSPGGRSNEKLFF.

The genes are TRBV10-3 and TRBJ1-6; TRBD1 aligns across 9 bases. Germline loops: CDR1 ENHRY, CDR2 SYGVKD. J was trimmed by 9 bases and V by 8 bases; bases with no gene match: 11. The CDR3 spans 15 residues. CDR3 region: CAIGQPGQGLSPLHF. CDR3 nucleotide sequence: TGTGCCATCGGCCAACCGGGACAGGGACTTTCACCCCTCCACTTT.

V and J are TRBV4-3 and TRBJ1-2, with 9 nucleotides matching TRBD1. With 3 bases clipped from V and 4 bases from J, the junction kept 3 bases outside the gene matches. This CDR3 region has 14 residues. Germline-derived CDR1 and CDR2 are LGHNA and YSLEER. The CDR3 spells CASSQGQGGYGYTF. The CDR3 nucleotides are TGCGCCAGCAGCCAGGGACAGGGTGGCTATGGCTACACCTTC.

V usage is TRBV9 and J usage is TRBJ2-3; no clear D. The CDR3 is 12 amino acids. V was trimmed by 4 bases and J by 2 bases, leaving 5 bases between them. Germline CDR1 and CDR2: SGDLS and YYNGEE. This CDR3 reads CASSPDTDTQYF. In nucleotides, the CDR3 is TGTGCCAGCAGCCCAGACACAGATACGCAGTATTTT.